Below, one TCR beta chain is given with its context. Participant ages covered about 18 to 90 years across about two dozen US areas. Clinical history reported by participants formed the basis on which cohorts were assigned. Exposed participants came across a COVID-19 case within 2 weeks before study entry. This record belongs to a study of blood T cell repertoires in COVID-19. The wider study: Material from acute and convalescent COVID-19 was sourced from the United States, Italy and Spain.

Germline CDR1 GTSNPN, CDR2 SVGIG (reference sequence). The CDR3 loop spans 11 amino acids. Trimming removed 1 base at V and 8 bases at J, with 8 bases between. Using immunoSEQ multiplex PCR, the repertoire was profiled, and TCRdb retains in-frame clones only, with some absent. This table has approximately 300,000 clones, about 85% appearing once. The sequence derives from a woman aged 25-40 years who had been exposed to COVID-19. Sequenced material: PBMCs or T cells enriched from blood (not recorded which). The rearrangement joins TRBV30 to TRBJ1-2; the D is unclear. CDR3 sequence reads: CAWSAAQGYTF. DNA for the CDR3: TGTGCCTGGAGTGCAGCGCAGGGCTACACCTTC.